The 14 T cell receptor beta chains in this list originate from one sample, sequenced in a study of T cell repertoires in cytomegalovirus infection (dated by TCRdb to about 2019). The listed sequencing device is Illumina HiSeq 1500. TCRdb took the public reads, trimmed them with fastp at Q25, ran MiXCR for clone calling and kept in-frame beta chains. A single entry per CDR3 protein holds the most common genes and DNA from its merged rows. In this sample the table shows about 180,000 distinct CDR3 sequences, 13% to 15% of which occur a single time. The ten most abundant clones make up over 25% of the sample. Sequencing used PBMCs. The receptors stem from a human donor in good health (CMV status not recorded). Some clones in this sample may be carry-over from other donors' samples.

Remarks on this clonotype: A clone one base away is much larger, so this may be a read error. The chain recombines TRBV15 with TRBJ1-1, with TRBD1 as a possible D gene (6 bases). CDR3 size: 15 residues. The germline V gene has CDR1 LNHNV and CDR2 YYDKDF (reference sequence). CDR3 in DNA: TGTACCACCAGCAGAGCCGGGACAACGAACACTGAAGCTTTCTTT. It is translated as CTTSRAGTTNTEAFF.

This clonotype has at least ten counts. This chain joins TRBV20-1 and TRBJ1-5; 12 nucleotides line up with TRBD1. The junction had 7 bases not matched to a gene; V was cut back by 5 bases and J by 2 bases. This CDR3 spans 16 amino acids. Germline assignment: CDR1 DFQATT and CDR2 SNEGSKA (reference sequence). CDR3 sequence (DNA): TGCAGTGCTTCCGGGACAGGGGGCGGTGGCAATCAGCCCCAGCATTTT. Translated: CSASGTGGGGNQPQHF.

The table lists this clonotype with many counts. The V call is TRBV12-3 or TRBV12-4, the J call TRBJ1-5, with 7 positions matching TRBD1. With 6 bases clipped from V and 7 bases from J, the junction kept 9 bases outside the gene matches. This CDR3 is 14 amino acids long. In nucleotides, the CDR3 is TGTGCCAGCAGCCCCAGACAGGGCCCCCAGCCCCAGCATTTT. Its protein is CASSPRQGPQPQHF.

Ten or more counts support this clonotype. The chain joins TRBV4-3 to TRBJ2-7, with 7 positions matching TRBD2. From germline, CDR1 is LGHNA and CDR2 YSLEER. Trimming at V came to 4 bases and at J to 4 bases, leaving 7 bases not matched to a gene. This CDR3 is 14 amino acids long. The CDR3 coding sequence is TGCGCCAGCAGCCCCTGGCGGGAGAGTTACGAGCAGTACTTC. Its translation is CASSPWRESYEQYF.

This clonotype was counted many times. The chain is built from TRBV7-8 and TRBJ1-5, with D perhaps matching TRBD1 (5 bases). Germline V gene data show CDR1 as SGHVS and CDR2 as FQNEAQ. This CDR3 spans 13 amino acids. V gave up 2 bases and J gave up 4 bases, with 6 bases separating them. The CDR3 is CASSLRQNQPQHF. CDR3 DNA: TGTGCCAGCAGCTTACGACAGAATCAGCCCCAGCATTTT.

This clonotype was observed many times. V usage is TRBV28 and J usage is TRBJ1-4; a weak D match, TRBD1 (5 bases). The length of the CDR3 is 15 residues. Germline lookup yields CDR1 MDHEN and CDR2 SYDVKM. V was shortened by 4 bases and J by 8 bases, with 17 bases between the two germline ends. CDR3 in DNA: TGTGCCAGCAGTTCAAACAGGCGGGGGAAAGAAAAACTGTTTTTT. Translated: CASSSNRRGKEKLFF.

This clonotype was recorded at least ten times. The chain has TRBV7-3 and TRBJ1-1, with 8 bases that match TRBD1. The CDR3 length is 15 residues. The V gene end was trimmed by 2 bases and the J gene end by 3 bases; junction bases not matched to a gene: 5. Germline CDR1 is SGHTA and CDR2 is FQGTGA. The chain's CDR3 is CASSLLGGQDTEAFF. In DNA, the CDR3 is TGTGCCAGCAGCTTATTGGGGGGACAGGACACTGAAGCTTTCTTT.

This clonotype was observed at least ten times. V and J are TRBV14 and TRBJ2-1, with D perhaps being TRBD1 or TRBD2 (5 bases each). CDR1 and CDR2 (germline): SGHDN, FVKESK. This CDR3 has 16 amino acids. V dropped 3 bases and J dropped 6 bases, with 18 bases sitting between them. The CDR3 DNA reads TGTGCCAGCAGCCATACCTGGGGAGAGGGGTCCAATGAGCAGTTCTTC. It yields the protein CASSHTWGEGSNEQFF.

This clonotype was detected a few times. The rearrangement joins TRBV12-3 or TRBV12-4 to TRBJ1-5; D is undetermined. This CDR3 spans 13 amino acids. With 7 bases removed from V and 0 bases from J, the gap between germline ends came to 7 bases. The CDR3 loop reads CASMGYSNQPQHF. In DNA, the CDR3 is TGTGCCAGCATGGGATATAGCAATCAGCCCCAGCATTTT.

The sample holds many counts of this clonotype. V usage is TRBV7-8 and J usage is TRBJ2-3; D might be TRBD1 or TRBD2, each matching 6 bases. Germline V gene sequence: CDR1 SGHVS, CDR2 FQNEAQ. The CDR3 length is 14 residues. V was clipped by 5 bases and J by 3 bases, with 12 bases between them. The CDR3 loop is CASSRGRTTDTQYF. The CDR3 DNA follows: TGTGCCAGCAGCCGGGGGCGTACGACAGATACGCAGTATTTT.

The chain links TRBV14 to TRBJ2-1; D unresolved. Trimming left V 4 bases short and J 0 bases short, with 13 bases between. Germline loops: CDR1 SGHDN, CDR2 FVKESK. The CDR3 is 16 amino acids. The DNA of the CDR3 is TGTGCCAGCAGCCCGCCGGGTGGTAGCTCCTACAATGAGCAGTTCTTC. This codes for CASSPPGGSSYNEQFF.

This clonotype was recorded at least ten times. The chain uses TRBV7-9 and TRBJ2-1; D assignment may be TRBD1 or TRBD2 (6 bases each). Trimming shortened V by 7 bases and J by 7 bases, and 17 bases separated the two germline ends. This CDR3 spans 14 amino acids. Germline CDR1 SEHNR, CDR2 FQNEAQ (reference sequence). This CDR3 is CASNRVGRGNEQFF. CDR3 in DNA: TGTGCCAGCAACAGGGTTGGTCGGGGGAATGAGCAGTTCTTC.

This clonotype has more than one count but fewer than ten. The chain recombines TRBV27 with TRBJ2-1; 7 bases fit TRBD1. Trimming took 7 bases from V and 5 from J; bases not matched to a gene: 5. Germline loops: CDR1 MNHEY, CDR2 SMNVEV (reference sequence). The CDR3 sequence is 13 residues long. This chain's CDR3 is CASKRQGDNEQFF. The CDR3 DNA is TGTGCCAGCAAGAGACAGGGTGACAATGAGCAGTTCTTC.

This clonotype was counted between two and nine times. This chain links TRBV10-3 with TRBJ2-1, with TRBD2 matching over 8 bases. Looked up from germline, CDR1 is ENHRY and CDR2 is SYGVKD. Germline trimming cut 3 bases from V and 5 bases from J; bases unmatched to any gene: 6. The CDR3 extends over 15 amino acids. The CDR3 DNA is TGTGCCATCAGTGAAGGAGCGGGAGCGAACAATGAGCAGTTCTTC. It translates to CAISEGAGANNEQFF.